The rows below give T cell receptor beta chains drawn from one sample of a study of blood T cell repertoires in COVID-19. Data came from immunoSEQ multiplex PCR; TCRdb stores just in-frame clones and leaves some out. The sample includes a few hundred thousand clones, around 89% seen only once; the top ten take roughly 1%. Sequencing used PBMCs or T cells enriched from blood (not recorded which). These receptors came from a man aged 18 to 35 who had recovered from COVID-19. The CDR3 runs from the conserved cysteine through the conserved F or W. A D gene is named only where the DNA matches it firmly. Only part of the rows carry a size: once, few, many, or a class if the clone is expanded.

-,TRBV2,TRBJ2-3,-,TGTGCCAGCAGCTCGCGGAGTACGCAGTATTTT,CASSSRSTQYF
-,TRBV6-6,TRBJ2-1,-,TGTGCCAGCTCCTTTGGGGGGTCCAATGAGCAGTTCTTC,CASSFGGSNEQFF
-,TRBV7-3,TRBJ2-2,TRBD2,TGTGCCAGCAGCTTCCGTTCTGCTAGCGGGCCCGGGGAGCTGTTTTTT,CASSFRSASGPGELFF
-,TRBV7-6,TRBJ1-2,TRBD1,TGTGCCAGCAGCGAAGGGGACAGTGGCTACACCTTC,CASSEGDSGYTF
-,TRBV13,TRBJ1-2,-,TGTGCCAGCAGCTTAGGATTGGTGAGGGGCTACACCTTC,CASSLGLVRGYTF
-,TRBV6-5,TRBJ1-5,-,TGTGCCAGCAAAAGCCTTACTCGCAATCAGCCCCAGCATTTT,CASKSLTRNQPQHF
-,TRBV5-1,TRBJ2-2,TRBD2,TGCGCCAGCAGCTTGGGCCCGGCGGGGGCCGGGGAGCTGTTTTTT,CASSLGPAGAGELFF
-,TRBV6-1,TRBJ2-7,TRBD2,TGTGCCAGCAGTGAGGGACTAGCGGGGCCAACCTACGAGCAGTACTTC,CASSEGLAGPTYEQYF
-,TRBV11-2,TRBJ1-5,-,TGTGCCAGCAGCCCCCCCTTTCGGGACACCTACAATCAGCCCCAGCATTTT,CASSPPFRDTYNQPQHF
-,TRBV7-2,TRBJ2-2,TRBD1,TGTGCCAGCAGCTCAGGGGGATCGGTCACCGGGGAGCTGTTTTTT,CASSSGGSVTGELFF
once,TRBV28,TRBJ2-2,TRBD1,TGTGCCAGTCTTCCGGGACAGAGTACCGGGGAGCTGTTTTTT,CASLPGQSTGELFF
-,TRBV6-5,TRBJ1-2,-,TGTGCCAGCAGTTCCCTTCCGGGACACGGGGATATGAGCTACACCTTC,CASSSLPGHGDMSYTF
-,TRBV3-1/TRBV3-2,TRBJ2-4,-,TGTGCCAGCAGCCAAGTTAGGGGCCGGGAAAACATTCAGTACTTC,CASSQVRGRENIQYF
-,TRBV10-2,TRBJ2-5,-,TGCGCCAGCAGTGAGTCGAGTTGGGCGGTAGCGACACCCAGAAGCCAAGAGACCCAGTACTTC,CASSESSWAVATPRSQETQYF
-,TRBV6-5,TRBJ2-1,-,TGTGCCAGCCGGGAGTCAGGAAATGAGCAGTTCTTC,CASRESGNEQFF
-,TRBV7-7,TRBJ2-7,TRBD1,TGTGCCAGCAGCCCGACAGGGGTCGGCGACGAGCAGTACTTC,CASSPTGVGDEQYF
once,TRBV7-3,TRBJ2-7,-,TGTGCCAGCAGCTTACACGACAGTTACGAGCAGTACTTC,CASSLHDSYEQYF
-,TRBV5-1,TRBJ2-1,-,TGCGCCAGCAGCTCCGACATGGGCAATGAGCAGTTCTTC,CASSSDMGNEQFF
-,TRBV6-1,TRBJ2-1,TRBD1,TGTGCCAGCAGTGAACGGGACAGGGGTGATGAGCAGTTCTTC,CASSERDRGDEQFF